This TCR beta chain is drawn from a study of regulatory T cells after allogeneic stem cell transplantation (dated by TCRdb to the late 2010s). About the full investigation: Patients were stratified according to whether acute graft-versus-host disease had developed within 100 days after stem cell transplantation. Between patients who did and did not develop acute graft-versus-host disease, the study compared the regulatory T-cell TCR repertoire following allogeneic stem cell transplantation. CD4+CD25+CD127- regulatory T cells were isolated from patient PBMCs by fluorescence-activated cell sorting. Conventional CD4+ T cells defined as CD4+CD25+/-CD127+ were also sorted and TCR-sequenced for comparison in the study. General conclusions and limits of the study: Patients without graft-versus-host disease showed a less diverse, more focused regulatory T-cell TCR repertoire than patients with the disease. None of the regulatory T-cell clones was shared across all patients, and no significant correlation was found between sorted cell numbers and the inverse Simpson index. In non-GvHD patients, the top 10 regulatory T-cell clones took up a significantly larger share of the repertoire, which suggests that presumably allo-specific protective clones had expanded. No significant difference in conventional CD4+ T-cell repertoire diversity was found between patients with and without graft-versus-host disease. Because the patient sample size was small, the findings needed validation in a larger cohort.

To note about this clonotype: It has no known antigen specificity. A much larger clone is a single base away; this may be a read error.

The CDR3 measures 17 amino acids from cysteine to phenylalanine. Only the CDR3 DNA is retained, 51 bases long and in frame from the first base. The germline V gene gives CDR1 as LGHNA and CDR2 as YNFKEQ. The germline ends are 19 bases apart after V is trimmed by 0 bases and J by 5 bases. The run used an Illumina MiSeq. The SMARTer RACE cDNA Amplification kit was used to reverse transcribe the RNA, and the TCR beta CDR3 region was then amplified. RNA from sorted cells was extracted with the RNeasy Mini Kit. Illumina paired-end sequencing was applied to the TCR beta amplicons. As for the original processing: TCR repertoire analysis used MiXCR, VDJtools and the tcR R package. Diversity was quantified with the inverse Simpson index, and clones were binned as rare, small, medium or expanded by repertoire proportion. TCRdb's own reprocessing of the public reads used fastp at Q25 and MiXCR and kept productive beta chains. Duplicate CDR3 protein sequences are folded into a single record with the most common DNA and genes. TCRdb, not the original authors, processed these V and J calls. The sample table contains 950 to 1,100 distinct CDR3 sequences; only one count was recorded for less than 20% of them. The ten most abundant clones make up 9% to 15% of the sample.

The sample's time point label is to be understood as: 30 days after allogeneic hematopoietic stem cell transplantation. At 30 days after allogeneic hematopoietic stem cell transplantation, peripheral blood mononuclear cells were collected from the patients. The rearranged chain carries TRBV4-2 and TRBJ1-1; no confident D gene assignment can be made. Sample: sorted CD4+ T cells from blood (whether regulatory or conventional is not recorded), taken 30 days after allogeneic stem cell transplant. This receptor was taken from a human patient who had an allogeneic stem cell transplant, so the T cells may come from the graft donor. The DNA reads as follows: TGTGCCAGCAGCCAAGAGTTTTTCCAGGAGCGGTTAACTGAAGCTTTCTTT. It is translated as CASSQEFFQERLTEAFF.